A selection of T cell receptor beta chains follows, all from one sample in a study of blood T cell repertoires in COVID-19. Assay: immunoSEQ multiplex PCR; the TCRdb copy retains only in-frame clones and omits some. This table holds about 92,000 clones, 85% found once. The sample comprised peripheral blood. The receptors were sampled from a man older than 75 with acute or convalescent COVID-19. CDR3s include the opening cysteine and the closing phenylalanine or tryptophan. D genes are given only for firm matches.

D gene: NA
V gene: TRBV29-1
J gene: TRBJ2-7
CDR3 protein: CSAHSLGGYEQYF
CDR3 DNA: TGCAGCGCCCACTCCCTCGGGGGCTACGAGCAGTACTTC

D gene: TRBD2
V gene: TRBV13
J gene: TRBJ2-4
CDR3 protein: CASSEPGLAEGGKNIQYF
CDR3 DNA: TGTGCCAGCAGCGAACCGGGACTAGCGGAGGGGGGCAAAAACATTCAGTACTTC

D gene: TRBD2
V gene: TRBV7-3
J gene: TRBJ2-1
CDR3 protein: CASSETVLLAGVPFF
CDR3 DNA: TGTGCCAGCAGCGAAACCGTCCTGCTAGCGGGAGTCCCGTTCTTC

D gene: NA
V gene: TRBV4-2
J gene: TRBJ2-1
CDR3 protein: CASSQGIDPAANEQFF
CDR3 DNA: TGTGCCAGCAGCCAAGGAATTGACCCGGCGGCCAATGAGCAGTTCTTC

D gene: NA
V gene: TRBV6-5
J gene: TRBJ2-6
CDR3 protein: CASKASSGANVLTF
CDR3 DNA: TGTGCCAGCAAAGCCTCCTCTGGGGCCAACGTCCTGACTTTC

D gene: TRBD1
V gene: TRBV7-3
J gene: TRBJ2-5
CDR3 protein: CASSRQGAFQETQYF
CDR3 DNA: TGTGCCAGCAGTAGACAGGGGGCATTTCAAGAGACCCAGTACTTC

D gene: TRBD2
V gene: TRBV9
J gene: TRBJ2-5
CDR3 protein: CASSALLAGGKETQYF
CDR3 DNA: TGTGCCAGCAGCGCCCTACTAGCGGGAGGAAAAGAGACCCAGTACTTC

D gene: NA
V gene: TRBV28
J gene: TRBJ1-6
CDR3 protein: CASIPPGVGNSPLHF
CDR3 DNA: TGTGCCAGCATTCCTCCGGGGGTAGGTAATTCACCCCTCCACTTT

D gene: NA
V gene: TRBV29-1
J gene: TRBJ2-7
CDR3 protein: CSAVRSLGSYEQYF
CDR3 DNA: TGCAGCGCAGTGCGGTCCCTGGGCTCCTACGAGCAGTACTTC

D gene: TRBD1
V gene: TRBV6-4
J gene: TRBJ2-2
CDR3 protein: CASRTQGGTGELFF
CDR3 DNA: TGTGCCAGCAGGACACAGGGGGGCACCGGGGAGCTGTTTTTT

D gene: NA
V gene: TRBV20-1
J gene: TRBJ1-1
CDR3 protein: CSATEIREAFF
CDR3 DNA: TGCAGTGCTACTGAGATTCGGGAAGCTTTCTTT

D gene: TRBD2
V gene: TRBV5-1
J gene: TRBJ2-7
CDR3 protein: CASSLARREGLRNEQYF
CDR3 DNA: TGCGCCAGCAGCTTGGCCCGGCGGGAGGGCCTGAGGAACGAGCAGTACTTC

D gene: TRBD2
V gene: TRBV6-6
J gene: TRBJ2-2
CDR3 protein: CASSHISGRALSGELFF
CDR3 DNA: TGTGCCAGCAGTCATATTAGCGGGAGGGCCCTCAGCGGGGAGCTGTTTTTT